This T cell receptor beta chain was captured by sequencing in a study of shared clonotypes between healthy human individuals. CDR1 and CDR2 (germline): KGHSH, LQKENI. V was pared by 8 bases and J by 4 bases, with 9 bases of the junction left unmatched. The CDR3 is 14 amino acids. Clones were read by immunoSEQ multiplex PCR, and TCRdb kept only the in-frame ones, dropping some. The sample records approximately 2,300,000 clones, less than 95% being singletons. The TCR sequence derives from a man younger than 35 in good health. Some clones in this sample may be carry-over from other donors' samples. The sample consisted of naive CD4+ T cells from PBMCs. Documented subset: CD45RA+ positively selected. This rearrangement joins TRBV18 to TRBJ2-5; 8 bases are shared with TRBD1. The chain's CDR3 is CASTGQGPRETQYF. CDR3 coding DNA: TGTGCCAGCACCGGACAGGGCCCGAGAGAGACCCAGTACTTC. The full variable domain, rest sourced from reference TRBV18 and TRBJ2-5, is NAGVMQNPRHLVRRRGQEARLRCSPMKGHSHVYWYRQLPEEGLKFMVYLQKENIIDESGMPKERFSAEFPKEGPSILRIQQVVRGDSAAYFCASTGQGPRETQYFGPGTRLLVL.